These 30 T cell receptor beta chains originate from one sample sequenced in a study of blood T cell repertoires in COVID-19. Libraries were prepared by immunoSEQ multiplex PCR; TCRdb keeps only in-frame clonotypes and omits some of them. Found here are 150,000 or so clones, around 87% of them singletons; the top ten hold 10%. The sample was peripheral blood. The receptor source for this set is an older woman with COVID-19, enrolled during active disease.

The chain combines TRBV2 with TRBJ1-4, with 8 bases identical to TRBD1. This CDR3 region has 14 residues. Trimming at V came to 1 base and at J to 15 bases, leaving 10 bases not matched to a gene. CDR1 and CDR2 (germline): SNHLY, FYNNEI. CDR3 coding DNA: TGTGCCAGCAGTGAAGAGCCGGGACAGGTGGTAGTGTTTTTT. This gives the protein CASSEEPGQVVVFF.

The rearrangement uses TRBV4-1 and TRBJ2-1; 8 bases are a match to TRBD2. The V gene's germline CDR1 is MGHRA and CDR2 YSYEKL. This CDR3 contains 18 residues. V lost 0 bases to trimming and J lost 4 bases; unmatched junction nucleotides: 11. The CDR3 protein is CASSQDIGRGGRYNEQFF. CDR3 nucleotide sequence: TGCGCCAGCAGCCAAGATATAGGTCGGGGGGGAAGATACAATGAGCAGTTCTTC.

This sequence joins TRBV6-4 and TRBJ1-1, with TRBD1 matching 8 bases. Trimming at V came to 3 bases and at J to 11 bases, leaving 8 bases not matched to a gene. Germline V gene sequence: CDR1 MRHNA, CDR2 SNTAGT. This CDR3 region has 13 residues. CDR3 nucleotides: TGTGCCAGCAGTGAAGGGCAGGGGGCGCGGGCTTTCTTT. It codes for CASSEGQGARAFF.

The chain carries TRBV2 and TRBJ1-5; D is perhaps TRBD1 (6 bases). Germline V gives CDR1 SNHLY, CDR2 FYNNEI. V was shortened by 5 bases and J by 0 bases, with 14 bases between the two germline ends. The CDR3 consists of 16 residues. CDR3 DNA: TGTGCCAGCAGTTTGCAGGGGCAGGCTAGCAATCAGCCCCAGCATTTT. The encoded protein is CASSLQGQASNQPQHF.

This chain connects TRBV14 to TRBJ1-2; D perhaps matches TRBD1 (5 bases). Germline CDR1 reads SGHDN; CDR2 reads FVKESK. The CDR3 runs to 15 residues. V lost 1 base to trimming and J lost 5 bases, with 14 bases between them. CDR3 DNA sequence: TGTGCCAGCAGCCAAGGTGCAGGGACTACTTATGGCTACACCTTC. Translation: CASSQGAGTTYGYTF.

The chain carries TRBV2 and TRBJ1-1; TRBD1 might be the D (6 bases). The CDR3 has 13 residues. V lost 8 bases and J lost 5, with 15 bases in between. Germline loops: CDR1 SNHLY, CDR2 FYNNEI. The CDR3 loop reads CASVRTERTEAFF. CDR3 in DNA: TGTGCCAGCGTCCGGACAGAACGAACTGAAGCTTTCTTT. The full variable domain, rest sourced from reference TRBV2 and TRBJ1-1, is EPEVTQTPSHQVTQMGQEVILRCVPISNHLYFYWYRQILGQKVEFLVSFYNNEISEKSEIFDDQFSVERPDGSNFTLKIRSTKLEDSAMYFCASVRTERTEAFFGQGTRLTVV.

The chain employs TRBV11-3 and TRBJ1-1; unclear D gene. Germline values: CDR1 SGHNT, CDR2 YENEEA. The CDR3 runs to 12 residues. V lost 5 bases, J lost 5 bases, and 9 bases lay in between. The CDR3 region has the DNA TGTGCCAGCAGCAGAGGGCGGACTGAAGCTTTCTTT. Protein: CASSRGRTEAFF. Based on the CDR3 plus reference TRBV11-3 and TRBJ1-1, the full variable domain is EAGVVQSPRYKIIEKKQPVAFWCNPISGHNTLYWYLQNLGQGPELLIRYENEEAVDDSQLPKDRFSAERLKGVDSTLKIQPAELGDSAVYLCASSRGRTEAFFGQGTRLTVV.

On this clone: The same CDR3 can be traced to other DNA sequences in this sample. The chain employs TRBV5-1 and TRBJ2-3, with a tentative D call TRBD1 (5 bases). Looked up from germline, CDR1 is SGHRS and CDR2 is YFSETQ. The V end was cut by 2 bases, the J end by 5 bases, with 6 bases between. The CDR3 covers 12 residues. This chain's CDR3 is CASSLRGDTQYF. The CDR3 DNA follows: TGCGCCAGCAGCTTAAGGGGAGATACGCAGTATTTT.

This sequence joins TRBV7-2 and TRBJ2-7; D unclear. Between the trimmed V and J ends, which lost 5 bases and 0 bases, there was a span of 5 bases. CDR3 length: 12 residues. Germline V gene data show CDR1 as SGHTA and CDR2 as FQGNSA. CDR3 bases: TGTGCCAGCAGCGTGAGCTCCTACGAGCAGTACTTC. Translating gives CASSVSSYEQYF.

V is TRBV9 and J is TRBJ2-2; 9 bases are a match to TRBD1. The V segment lost 0 bases and the J segment 6 bases; nucleotides outside the gene matches: 3. This CDR3 is built from 15 residues. CDR1 and CDR2 (germline): SGDLS, YYNGEE. CDR3 loop: CASSVADRGAGELFF. For the CDR3, the DNA is TGTGCCAGCAGCGTAGCGGACAGGGGCGCCGGGGAGCTGTTTTTT.

This clone was seen once. V usage is TRBV7-2 and J usage is TRBJ2-7; 7 bases are a match to TRBD1. CDR1 SGHTA and CDR2 FQGNSA come from the germline V gene. The CDR3 extends over 16 amino acids. V shed 3 bases and J 4 bases; nucleotides not matched to a gene: 12. The CDR3 DNA is TGTGCCAGCAGCTTGAACGTGTGGGGCAGGGGGTACGAGCAGTACTTC. This codes for CASSLNVWGRGYEQYF.

This chain uses TRBV6-1 with TRBJ2-5; no reliable D call. Germline V gene lookup returns CDR1 MNHNS and CDR2 SASEGT. This CDR3 has 16 amino acids. V lost 0 bases to trimming and J lost 5 bases, with 16 bases between them. The CDR3 nucleotides are TGTGCCAGCAGTGAAGCGTCAAGCCTTAAATGGGAGACCCAGTACTTC. Translated, it gives CASSEASSLKWETQYF.

The chain carries TRBV19 and TRBJ1-2; no clear D gene. The CDR3 sequence is 14 residues long. The germline V gene has CDR1 LNHDA and CDR2 SQIVND (reference sequence). The V gene lost 6 bases and the J gene lost 3 bases, with 14 bases spanning the gap. CDR3 sequence: CASRETGDYYGYTF. CDR3 nucleotides: TGTGCCAGTAGAGAGACGGGAGATTACTATGGCTACACCTTC.

This clone was detected once. This chain links TRBV3-1 (or the pseudogene TRBV3-2) with TRBJ2-5, with TRBD2 as a possible D gene (6 bases). Trimming removed 7 bases at V and 0 bases at J, with 12 bases between. The CDR3 length is 14 residues. Germline lookup yields CDR1 LGHDT and CDR2 YNNKEL (reference sequence). As DNA, the CDR3 is TGTGCCAGCACGGCGGGGAGATACCAAGAGACCCAGTACTTC. As protein: CASTAGRYQETQYF.

The chain carries TRBV28 and TRBJ1-4; D remains unclear. V lost 8 bases and J 4 bases, leaving 14 bases between the germline ends. The CDR3 loop spans 14 amino acids. Germline V CDR1 and CDR2: MDHEN, SYDVKM. The CDR3 bases are TGTGCCAGCGAAACGGCAGACTTTAATGAAAAACTGTTTTTT. It translates to CASETADFNEKLFF.

The V gene is TRBV5-1, the J gene TRBJ1-1; D unresolved. Germline V lookup: CDR1 SGHRS, CDR2 YFSETQ. The CDR3 runs 14 residues. Trimming removed 3 bases at V and 0 bases at J, with 9 bases between. As DNA, the CDR3 is TGCGCCAGCAGCTCTTTCAACATGAACACTGAAGCTTTCTTT. As protein: CASSSFNMNTEAFF. The entire variable domain, with the rest obtained from reference TRBV5-1 and TRBJ1-1, is as follows: KAGVTQTPRYLIKTRGQQVTLSCSPISGHRSVSWYQQTPGQGLQFLFEYFSETQRNKGNFPGRFSGRQFSNSRSEMNVSTLELGDSALYLCASSSFNMNTEAFFGQGTRLTVV.

The chain links TRBV9 to TRBJ2-5, with TRBD2 as a possible D gene (7 bases). This CDR3 contains 14 residues. Trimming removed 4 bases from V and 3 bases from J, with 13 bases in between. Germline CDR1 is SGDLS and CDR2 is YYNGEE. This CDR3 reads CASSRGGVEETQYF. CDR3 sequence (DNA): TGTGCCAGCAGCCGAGGGGGGGTGGAAGAGACCCAGTACTTC.

The genes are TRBV7-6 and TRBJ1-4, with TRBD1 matching 7 bases. The germline V gene has CDR1 SGHVS and CDR2 FNYEAQ. V shed 4 bases, J shed 8 bases, and the junction held 10 bases outside the gene matches. The CDR3 has 15 amino acids. CDR3 coding DNA: TGTGCCAGCAGCTATACAGGGGCGCGAGGGGAAAAACTGTTTTTT. Translation gives CASSYTGARGEKLFF.

This clone was picked up one time. V is TRBV13 and J is TRBJ1-5, with 8 positions matching TRBD1. Germline loops: CDR1 PRHDT, CDR2 FYEKMQ (reference sequence). CDR3 length: 16 residues. V lost 0 bases and J lost 4; bases outside the gene matches: 5. The CDR3 sequence is CASSLGDRVGNQPQHF. The CDR3 DNA reads as TGTGCCAGCAGCTTAGGGGACAGGGTAGGAAATCAGCCCCAGCATTTT.

This chain connects TRBV30 to TRBJ1-4; 9 nucleotides line up with TRBD1. Germline lookup yields CDR1 GTSNPN and CDR2 SVGIG (reference sequence). With V trimmed by 4 bases and J by 5 bases, 5 bases remained unmatched. CDR3 length equals 14 residues. DNA of the CDR3: TGTGCCTGGAACCGGGACAGGGACAATGAAAAACTGTTTTTT. Its protein is CAWNRDRDNEKLFF.

This rearrangement joins TRBV18 to TRBJ1-3; 8 nucleotides match TRBD1. V shed 4 bases and J 1 base; nucleotides not matched to a gene: 6. The CDR3 has 16 residues. Germline V gives CDR1 KGHSH, CDR2 LQKENI. CDR3 loop: CASSRDRGGSGNTIYF. The CDR3 DNA is TGTGCCAGCTCACGAGACAGGGGTGGATCTGGAAACACCATATATTTT.

The chain combines TRBV6-5 with TRBJ1-4, with TRBD1 as a possible D gene (6 bases). CDR3 size: 14 residues. V lost 8 bases and J lost 0, with 10 bases in between. In germline, CDR1 is MNHEY, CDR2 SVGAGI. CDR3 coding DNA: TGTGCCAGCGGACAGTACGCAACTAATGAAAAACTGTTTTTT. Residues: CASGQYATNEKLFF.

V gene TRBV5-1 combines with J gene TRBJ1-2; TRBD1 matches at 8 bases. Germline V gene lookup returns CDR1 SGHRS and CDR2 YFSETQ. CDR3 size: 15 residues. The junction had 8 bases not matched to a gene; V was cut back by 4 bases and J by 3 bases. The CDR3 region is CASSLRTGRDYGYTF. The CDR3 DNA reads as TGCGCCAGCAGCCTACGGACAGGGAGGGACTATGGCTACACCTTC.

This clone has just a few counts. The J gene is TRBJ1-1, the V gene TRBV18, with 10 nucleotides matching TRBD1. The CDR3 is 16 residues long. Looked up from germline, CDR1 is KGHSH and CDR2 is LQKENI. The J segment lost 5 bases and the V segment lost 6 bases, leaving 12 bases of the junction unmatched. CDR3 sequence reads: CASSPTPTGGATEAFF. The CDR3 DNA is TGTGCCAGCTCCCCTACCCCGACAGGGGGCGCGACTGAAGCTTTCTTT.

The rearrangement uses TRBV19 and TRBJ1-6; 9 positions agree with TRBD1. The CDR3 contains 17 residues. V lost 9 bases to trimming and J lost 2 bases; unmatched junction nucleotides: 11. Per germline, CDR1 LNHDA and CDR2 SQIVND (reference sequence). CDR3 nucleotide sequence: TGTGCCAGCCGCGAGCAGGGACAGGGCACCTATAATTCACCCCTCCACTTT. Translated: CASREQGQGTYNSPLHF.

The V and J genes are TRBV19 and TRBJ1-1; tentative D call: TRBD1 (6 bases). From germline, CDR1 is LNHDA and CDR2 SQIVND (reference sequence). This CDR3 contains 14 residues. V was trimmed by 7 bases and J by 3 bases, leaving 15 bases between them. CDR3 residues: CASTIGTLDTEAFF. For the CDR3, the DNA is TGTGCCAGTACCATCGGGACACTGGACACTGAAGCTTTCTTT. Complete variable domain (other parts from reference TRBV19 and TRBJ1-1): DGGITQSPKYLFRKEGQNVTLSCEQNLNHDAMYWYRQDPGQGLRLIYYSQIVNDFQKGDIAEGYSVSREKKESFPLTVTSAQKNPTAFYLCASTIGTLDTEAFFGQGTRLTVV.

The chain has TRBV7-8 and TRBJ2-2; weak D call: TRBD2 (6 bases). The V and J ends lost 3 bases and 6 bases respectively, with 11 bases between them. The CDR3 has 14 amino acids. Germline V gene data show CDR1 as SGHVS and CDR2 as FQNEAQ. DNA for the CDR3: TGTGCCAGCAGCTTGTGGGAGGATGCCGGGGAGCTGTTTTTT. Its translation: CASSLWEDAGELFF.

V usage is TRBV5-1 and J usage is TRBJ1-4; 8 bases fit TRBD1. The CDR3 consists of 14 residues. CDR1 and CDR2 (germline): SGHRS, YFSETQ. The junction had 9 bases not matched to a gene; V was cut back by 8 bases and J by 6 bases. The CDR3 spells CASSITGGYEKLFF. As DNA, the CDR3 is TGCGCCAGTTCAATTACAGGGGGTTATGAAAAACTGTTTTTT.

The CDR3 DNA reads TGTGCCAGCAGCTATGCGGGGTCTCAGAATTCACCCCTCCACTTT. It translates to CASSYAGSQNSPLHF. The J gene is TRBJ1-6, the V gene TRBV11-2, with D unresolved. Trimming stripped 4 bases from V and 7 bases from J, with 14 bases between. Germline-derived CDR1 and CDR2 are SGHAT and FQNNGV. The CDR3 has 15 residues.

The chain uses TRBV29-1 and TRBJ2-3, with D possibly TRBD2 on 5 matching bases. Germline V lookup: CDR1 SQVTM, CDR2 ANQGSEA. V shed 3 bases and J shed 6 bases, with 13 bases lying between them. The CDR3 is 13 amino acids. The CDR3 sequence: CSVDRTGGDTQYF. The CDR3 region has the DNA TGCAGCGTTGACAGGACGGGCGGGGATACGCAGTATTTT.